This TCR beta chain was observed in a study of beta chain features in type 1 diabetes. Points from the study as a whole: Sampled from patients, naive, central memory and Treg TCRB repertoires appeared more similar than those sampled from healthy donors.

This clone was counted a few times. Its antigen is undetermined. Expressed TCRB transcripts were sequenced because the isolated RNA had all been reverse transcribed beforehand. Clones were sequenced by immunoSEQ multiplex PCR, and TCRdb holds only the in-frame ones, with some missing. Of roughly 610,000 clones in the sample, roughly a sixth are singletons; the top ten hold about 0.086%. The sample consisted of naive CD4+ T cells from blood. The receptor's source is a man between 18 and 35 years old in good health.

The chain's CDR3 is CASSPHTDKAKNIQYF. The CDR3 nucleotides are TGCGCCAGCAGCCCCCACACAGATAAAGCCAAAAACATTCAGTACTTC. This chain connects TRBV5-1 to TRBJ2-4; D unresolved. This CDR3 has 16 amino acids. Trimming left V 4 bases short and J 0 bases short, with 14 bases between. Germline CDR1 and CDR2: SGHRS and YFSETQ.